The 18 T cell receptor beta chains given below trace back to one sample, sequenced in a study of T cell responses to AZD1222 COVID-19 vaccine. The protocol was immunoSEQ multiplex PCR, while the TCRdb copy is restricted to in-frame clones and leaves out a portion. The top ten hold approximately 25% of the sample, which has approximately 42,000 clones, about 91% seen once. Here the sequenced sample was peripheral blood, taken 28 days after the second AZD1222 dose. The origin of the receptors is an adult who received the AZD1222 COVID-19 vaccine.

The chain recombines TRBV5-1 with TRBJ2-7; TRBD1 aligns across 9 bases. The CDR3 contains 15 residues. CDR1 SGHRS and CDR2 YFSETQ come from the germline V gene. Trimming took 2 bases from V and 3 from J; bases not matched to a gene: 6. The CDR3 loop is CASSLKDRGGYEQYF. Here the CDR3 DNA reads TGCGCCAGCAGCTTAAAGGACAGGGGAGGCTACGAGCAGTACTTC.

The chain employs TRBV11-2 and TRBJ2-7, with 8 bases aligning to TRBD2. CDR3 length equals 15 residues. Germline values: CDR1 SGHAT, CDR2 FQNNGV. The junction had 10 bases not matched to a gene; V was cut back by 5 bases and J by 4 bases. CDR3 protein: CASSTAGTSSYEQYF. The CDR3 bases are TGTGCCAGCAGCACAGCCGGGACTAGTTCATACGAGCAGTACTTC.

The chain couples TRBV5-1 to TRBJ2-2; 7 bases are a match to TRBD2. With 0 bases clipped from V and 3 bases from J, the junction kept 2 bases outside the gene matches. CDR3 length: 15 amino acids. Germline V gene lookup returns CDR1 SGHRS and CDR2 YFSETQ. The CDR3, as DNA: TGCGCCAGCAGCTTGGGGCTAGCGGACACCGGGGAGCTGTTTTTT. It encodes CASSLGLADTGELFF. Together with reference TRBV5-1 and TRBJ2-2, the CDR3 gives the full variable domain: KAGVTQTPRYLIKTRGQQVTLSCSPISGHRSVSWYQQTPGQGLQFLFEYFSETQRNKGNFPGRFSGRQFSNSRSEMNVSTLELGDSALYLCASSLGLADTGELFFGEGSRLTVL.

The rearrangement uses TRBV18 and TRBJ2-1; D gene unclear. Germline CDR1 KGHSH, CDR2 LQKENI. The CDR3 totals 14 residues. V was clipped by 4 bases and J by 10 bases, with 17 bases between them. Here the CDR3 reads CASSQPGRRREQFF. In nucleotides, the CDR3 is TGTGCCAGCTCACAACCCGGACGCCGTAGGGAGCAGTTCTTC.

The V call is TRBV7-2, the J call TRBJ2-7, with D perhaps matching TRBD2 (5 bases). The CDR3 loop spans 16 amino acids. Germline V gene sequence: CDR1 SGHTA, CDR2 FQGNSA. Trimming took off 0 bases at V and 3 bases at J, with 15 bases between the two ends. As DNA, the CDR3 is TGTGCCAGCAGCTTAGCCCCCTCTAGCACTGGCTACGAGCAGTACTTC. Translated: CASSLAPSSTGYEQYF.

This chain links TRBV14 with TRBJ1-3, with no clear D. Germline CDR1 SGHDN, CDR2 FVKESK. V was pared by 4 bases and J by 4 bases, with 2 bases between. CDR3 length: 11 amino acids. CDR3 bases: TGTGCCAGCAGCCTCGGAAACACCATATATTTT. Protein: CASSLGNTIYF.

This clone was detected only a few times. The chain combines TRBV29-1 with TRBJ2-1, with D perhaps TRBD1 (6 bases). Germline lookup yields CDR1 SQVTM and CDR2 ANQGSEA. The CDR3 loop spans 15 amino acids. Trimming took off 7 bases at V and 6 bases at J, with 22 bases between the two ends. DNA of the CDR3: TGCAGCGCCACTACTGGGACAAGAGGCGGCAATGAGCAGTTCTTC. It specifies CSATTGTRGGNEQFF.

This rearrangement joins TRBV5-1 to TRBJ2-3; 13 bases are shared with TRBD2. The germline gives CDR1 SGHRS, CDR2 YFSETQ. The CDR3 extends over 16 amino acids. The J segment lost 3 bases and the V segment lost 0 bases, leaving 1 base of the junction unmatched. The chain's CDR3 is CASSLGTSGSTDTQYF. CDR3 DNA: TGCGCCAGCAGCTTGGGGACTAGCGGGAGTACAGATACGCAGTATTTT.

The CDR3, as DNA: TGCATGTCCCCCAGAGGGACTGAAGCTTTCTTT. It encodes CMSPRGTEAFF. The chain uses TRBV20-1 and TRBJ1-1, with D unclear. This CDR3 is built from 11 residues. Germline assignment: CDR1 DFQATT and CDR2 SNEGSKA (reference sequence).

The chain carries TRBV12-5 and TRBJ2-2; the match to TRBD2 covers 14 bases. The V gene end was trimmed by 1 base and the J gene end by 6 bases; junction bases not matched to a gene: 7. Germline loops: CDR1 LGHNT, CDR2 FRNRAP. This CDR3 contains 18 residues. CDR3 coding DNA: TGTGCTAGTGGTTTGGGATCACCGGGACTAGCGGGAGCCGGGGAGCTGTTTTTT. Translation gives CASGLGSPGLAGAGELFF.

The chain uses TRBV12-3 or TRBV12-4 and TRBJ1-2; D may be TRBD1 (5 bases). V lost 5 bases to trimming and J lost 7 bases, with 14 bases between them. The CDR3 contains 13 residues. The CDR3 here is CASSRLGVGGYTF. CDR3 DNA sequence: TGTGCCAGCAGTCGCCTGGGGGTTGGTGGCTACACCTTC.

This clone was seen more than once but under ten times. The J gene is TRBJ2-7, the V gene TRBV7-9; D is unclear. CDR1 and CDR2 (germline): SEHNR, FQNEAQ (reference sequence). V lost 4 bases to trimming and J lost 7 bases, with 8 bases between them. CDR3 length: 11 residues. CDR3 nucleotides: TGTGCCAGCAGCTCTCAGATGGAGCAGTACTTC. Translating it yields CASSSQMEQYF.

The chain joins TRBV15 to TRBJ2-5; weak D call: TRBD1 (5 bases). CDR1 is LNHNV, CDR2 YYDKDF, per germline (reference sequence). V was trimmed by 7 bases and J by 5 bases, leaving 14 bases between them. The CDR3 totals 13 residues. The CDR3 protein is CATNQDTEETQYF. The CDR3, as DNA: TGTGCCACCAACCAGGACACGGAGGAGACCCAGTACTTC.

With regard to this clone: Compared with germline, one end of the junction differs, possibly owing to a read error. V gene TRBV11-2 combines with J gene TRBJ2-7, with D unresolved. Germline values: CDR1 SGHAT, CDR2 FQNNGV. This CDR3 comprises 13 residues. The CDR3 loop is CASSLDLRLERYF. CDR3 DNA: TGTGCCAGCAGCTTAGATCTTCGTCTTGAGCGGTACTTC.

The chain links TRBV27 to TRBJ2-3; unclear D gene. The ends were cut back, 1 base at V and 2 bases at J, with 10 bases in the middle. Germline loops: CDR1 MNHEY, CDR2 SMNVEV (reference sequence). This CDR3 spans 15 amino acids. The CDR3 sequence is CASSLWAGLTDTQYF. The CDR3 DNA reads as TGTGCCAGCAGTTTATGGGCAGGTCTCACAGATACGCAGTATTTT.

J is TRBJ1-1 and V is TRBV9; TRBD1 might be the D (5 bases). From germline, CDR1 is SGDLS and CDR2 YYNGEE. V was pared by 3 bases and J by 5 bases, with 14 bases between. The CDR3 totals 14 residues. The CDR3 protein is CASSDHGQPTEAFF. DNA of the CDR3: TGTGCCAGCAGCGACCACGGACAACCGACTGAAGCTTTCTTT. Using reference TRBV9 and TRBJ1-1 for the parts outside the CDR3, the full variable domain is DSGVTQTPKHLITATGQRVTLRCSPRSGDLSVYWYQQSLDQGLQFLIQYYNGEERAKGNILERFSAQQFPDLHSELNLSSLELGDSALYFCASSDHGQPTEAFFGQGTRLTVV.

The chain combines TRBV4-3 with TRBJ1-6; D perhaps matches TRBD1 (5 bases). Germline V gene lookup returns CDR1 LGHNA and CDR2 YSLEER. V lost 0 bases and J 7 bases, leaving 16 bases between the germline ends. The CDR3 is 17 amino acids. For the CDR3, the DNA is TGCGCCAGCAGCCAAGAAACGCTTGGGGCAGGGAATTCACCCCTCCACTTT. It codes for CASSQETLGAGNSPLHF.

The V gene is TRBV27, the J gene TRBJ2-7; 8 bases map to TRBD1. This CDR3 is 15 amino acids long. CDR1 is MNHEY, CDR2 SMNVEV, per germline (reference sequence). The trim removed 2 bases at V and 3 bases at J, leaving 6 bases unmatched. In DNA form, the CDR3 reads TGTGCCAGCAGTTTAACCCGGGACAGGCTCTACGAGCAGTACTTC. This sequence encodes CASSLTRDRLYEQYF.